The 21 T cell receptor beta chains in this list originate from one sample, sequenced in a study of blood T cell repertoires in COVID-19. Assay: immunoSEQ multiplex PCR; the TCRdb copy retains only in-frame clones and omits some. This table holds around 290,000 clones, 75% to 95% found once. Sequencing was performed on PBMCs or T cells enriched from blood (not recorded which). All receptors derive from a young woman who had recovered from COVID-19.

The chain carries TRBV28 and TRBJ2-2; 9 bases match TRBD2. CDR1 and CDR2 from the germline V gene are MDHEN and SYDVKM. V lost 3 bases, J lost 4 bases, and 6 bases stayed unmatched. The CDR3 runs to 16 residues. In DNA, the CDR3 is TGTGCCAGCAGTTTGGTAGCGGGAGTGCCCACCGGGGAGCTGTTTTTT. Translating it yields CASSLVAGVPTGELFF. Full variable domain (missing parts from reference TRBV28 and TRBJ2-2): DVKVTQSSRYLVKRTGEKVFLECVQDMDHENMFWYRQDPGLGLRLIYFSYDVKMKEKGDIPEGYSVSREKKERFSLILESASTNQTSMYLCASSLVAGVPTGELFFGEGSRLTVL.

The rearrangement joins TRBV28 to TRBJ2-7; D call uncertain. CDR1 is MDHEN and CDR2 is SYDVKM in the germline V gene. The CDR3 consists of 14 residues. Trimming shortened V by 6 bases and J by 0 bases, and 12 bases separated the two germline ends. CDR3 sequence (DNA): TGTGCCAGCAGGAAAATGCCACTCTCCTACGAGCAGTACTTC. Residues: CASRKMPLSYEQYF. The full variable domain, completed using reference TRBV28 and TRBJ2-7, is DVKVTQSSRYLVKRTGEKVFLECVQDMDHENMFWYRQDPGLGLRLIYFSYDVKMKEKGDIPEGYSVSREKKERFSLILESASTNQTSMYLCASRKMPLSYEQYFGPGTRLTVT.

In this sample, this clone turned up once. The chain combines TRBV19 with TRBJ1-1, with 8 bases aligning to TRBD1. The length of the CDR3 is 13 residues. The germline gives CDR1 LNHDA, CDR2 SQIVND (reference sequence). Germline trimming cut 10 bases from V and 1 base from J; bases unmatched to any gene: 5. The CDR3 coding sequence is TGTGCCACCAGACAGGGGAGGAACACTGAAGCTTTCTTT. It codes for CATRQGRNTEAFF.

The count of this clone is one. The genes are TRBV24-1 and TRBJ1-3; D perhaps matches TRBD1 (6 bases). CDR3 length: 13 residues. The germline V gene has CDR1 KGHDR and CDR2 SFDVKD. V lost 1 base to trimming and J lost 7 bases, with 7 bases between them. CDR3 region: CATSDLQGNTIYF. The CDR3 nucleotides read TGTGCCACCAGTGATTTACAGGGCAACACCATATATTTT.

This sequence joins TRBV29-1 and TRBJ1-3, with no clear D. Trimming removed 4 bases at V and 2 bases at J, with 6 bases between. The CDR3 covers 12 residues. Germline CDR1 SQVTM, CDR2 ANQGSEA. Written as DNA, the CDR3 is TGCAGCGTTGTGTCGGCTGGAAACACCATATATTTT. It translates to CSVVSAGNTIYF.

The chain joins TRBV3-1 (or the pseudogene TRBV3-2) to TRBJ1-5, with D maybe TRBD1 (5 bases). CDR1 is LGHDT, CDR2 YNNKEL, per germline (reference sequence). The CDR3 is 16 amino acids. Trimming pared 0 bases from V and 2 bases from J, leaving 11 bases between. The CDR3 DNA reads as TGTGCCAGCAGCCAAGAGAGGGGAGGAGGCAATCAGCCCCAGCATTTT. Residues: CASSQERGGGNQPQHF.

The rearrangement joins TRBV18 to TRBJ2-7; 8 nucleotides agree with TRBD2. Losses at the gene ends were 5 bases for V and 2 bases for J; bases not matched to a gene: 5. The CDR3 contains 14 residues. CDR1 KGHSH and CDR2 LQKENI come from the germline V gene. CDR3 DNA: TGTGCCAGCTCAGCCGGGACTAGGGCCTACGAGCAGTACTTC. Translation: CASSAGTRAYEQYF.

The chain employs TRBV5-5 and TRBJ1-5; TRBD1 is a possible D gene (5 bases). The ends were cut back, 0 bases at V and 1 base at J, with 23 bases in the middle. Germline CDR1 reads SGHKS; CDR2 reads YYEKEE (reference sequence). This CDR3 has 20 residues. The CDR3 reads CASSLVGQGQKFLSNQPQHF. CDR3 nucleotide sequence: TGTGCCAGCAGCTTGGTTGGGCAGGGTCAGAAATTTCTGAGCAATCAGCCCCAGCATTTT.

This clone was recorded only once. This sequence joins TRBV28 and TRBJ2-7; TRBD1 matches at 10 bases. J was trimmed by 6 bases and V by 5 bases; bases with no gene match: 7. The CDR3 sequence is 14 residues long. Germline CDR1 is MDHEN and CDR2 is SYDVKM. The chain's CDR3 is CASSKDRGRVEQYF. DNA for the CDR3: TGTGCCAGCAGTAAGGACAGGGGGAGGGTCGAGCAGTACTTC.

The rearrangement uses TRBV19 and TRBJ2-7; tentative D call: TRBD2 (6 bases). Trimming removed 3 bases from V and 7 bases from J, with 16 bases in between. From germline, CDR1 is LNHDA and CDR2 SQIVND (reference sequence). The CDR3 consists of 14 residues. This CDR3 reads CASSMSLVAGEQYF. The CDR3 nucleotides are TGTGCCAGTAGTATGTCCTTAGTGGCGGGAGAGCAGTACTTC.

The J gene is TRBJ2-7, the V gene TRBV6-5; weak D call: TRBD1 (5 bases). The V and J ends lost 2 bases and 4 bases respectively, with 12 bases between them. The CDR3 spans 14 residues. The V gene's germline CDR1 is MNHEY and CDR2 SVGAGI. This CDR3 reads CASSYTQAAYEQYF. CDR3 in DNA: TGTGCCAGCAGTTACACACAGGCAGCGTACGAGCAGTACTTC.

The chain couples TRBV5-1 to TRBJ2-1, with 8 nucleotides matching TRBD1. From germline, CDR1 is SGHRS and CDR2 YFSETQ. The ends lost 0 bases at V and 7 bases at J; junction bases unmatched: 6. This CDR3 spans 15 amino acids. The CDR3 spells CASSLGGDRWNEQFF. The CDR3 DNA reads TGCGCCAGCAGCTTGGGTGGGGACAGGTGGAATGAGCAGTTCTTC. The variable domain in full, completed from reference TRBV5-1 and TRBJ2-1, reads KAGVTQTPRYLIKTRGQQVTLSCSPISGHRSVSWYQQTPGQGLQFLFEYFSETQRNKGNFPGRFSGRQFSNSRSEMNVSTLELGDSALYLCASSLGGDRWNEQFFGPGTRLTVL.

V usage is TRBV5-1 and J usage is TRBJ2-1; 10 positions match TRBD2. The germline CDR1 and CDR2 sequences are SGHRS and YFSETQ. V lost 3 bases to trimming and J lost 7 bases; unmatched junction nucleotides: 7. The CDR3 runs 15 residues. CDR3 sequence reads: CASSWGGLAENEQFF. In nucleotides, the CDR3 is TGCGCCAGCAGCTGGGGTGGACTAGCGGAAAATGAGCAGTTCTTC. The full variable domain, rest sourced from reference TRBV5-1 and TRBJ2-1, is KAGVTQTPRYLIKTRGQQVTLSCSPISGHRSVSWYQQTPGQGLQFLFEYFSETQRNKGNFPGRFSGRQFSNSRSEMNVSTLELGDSALYLCASSWGGLAENEQFFGPGTRLTVL.

J is TRBJ1-5 and V is TRBV6-5; weak D call: TRBD1 (5 bases). Germline-derived CDR1 and CDR2 are MNHEY and SVGAGI. Between the trimmed V and J ends, which lost 6 bases and 11 bases, there was a span of 14 bases. The CDR3 has 12 amino acids. The CDR3 nucleotides read TGTGCCAGCAGACAGGAGGGGTCGGCCCAGCATTTT. Protein product: CASRQEGSAQHF.

The chain employs TRBV12-3 or TRBV12-4 and TRBJ2-3; a possible D gene is TRBD2 (5 bases). V shed 4 bases and J shed 3 bases, with 8 bases lying between them. The CDR3 sequence is 13 residues long. Here the CDR3 DNA reads TGTGCCAGCAGTTCCACTAGAACAGATACGCAGTATTTT. Translated, it gives CASSSTRTDTQYF.

This CDR3 reads CASSVAGTPTYEQYF. The CDR3 coding sequence is TGTGCCAGCAGCGTAGCCGGGACTCCCACCTACGAGCAGTACTTC. This rearrangement joins TRBV9 to TRBJ2-7; maybe TRBD2 (6 bases). The CDR3 consists of 15 residues. Germline lookup yields CDR1 SGDLS and CDR2 YYNGEE. Trimming took off 0 bases at V and 2 bases at J, with 12 bases between the two ends.

The chain has TRBV19 and TRBJ1-5; D is possibly TRBD1 (5 bases). Trimming cost V 4 bases and J 0 bases, with 7 bases left between them. Germline V gene data show CDR1 as LNHDA and CDR2 as SQIVND (reference sequence). This CDR3 has 14 amino acids. For the CDR3, the DNA is TGTGCCAGTAGTAGCGGGACTAGCAATCAGCCCCAGCATTTT. Translated, it gives CASSSGTSNQPQHF. The variable domain in full, with the rest retrieved from reference TRBV19 and TRBJ1-5, is DGGITQSPKYLFRKEGQNVTLSCEQNLNHDAMYWYRQDPGQGLRLIYYSQIVNDFQKGDIAEGYSVSREKKESFPLTVTSAQKNPTAFYLCASSSGTSNQPQHFGDGTRLSIL.

In its sample, this clone was seen once. The rearrangement links TRBV25-1 to TRBJ2-3; 7 bases are a match to TRBD2. After removal of 1 base from V and 1 base from J, the junction contained 5 bases not matched to a gene. Per germline, CDR1 MGHDK and CDR2 SYGVNS. This CDR3 contains 16 residues. CDR3 protein: CASSEFGRGGTDTQYF. CDR3 nucleotide sequence: TGTGCCAGCAGTGAATTTGGGAGGGGCGGCACAGATACGCAGTATTTT.

The rearrangement uses TRBV14 and TRBJ2-1; D is ambiguous. The CDR3 loop spans 15 amino acids. The V gene's germline CDR1 is SGHDN and CDR2 FVKESK. The V end was cut by 1 base, the J end by 8 bases, with 15 bases between. CDR3 coding DNA: TGTGCCAGCAGCCAAGTTAATGGGCCAATTGATGAGCAGTTCTTC. Its translation is CASSQVNGPIDEQFF.

The DNA of the CDR3 is TGCAGCGTACGGGCGGGGGTGGCTTTCTTT. It encodes CSVRAGVAFF. The chain couples TRBV29-1 to TRBJ1-1; D perhaps matches TRBD1 (5 bases). This CDR3 spans 10 amino acids. Trimming took off 6 bases at V and 11 bases at J, with 13 bases between the two ends. Germline V gene lookup returns CDR1 SQVTM and CDR2 ANQGSEA.

This clone was observed once. The chain joins TRBV7-2 to TRBJ2-2; a possible D gene is TRBD1 (6 bases). The CDR3 totals 15 residues. The ends were cut back, 2 bases at V and 4 bases at J, with 11 bases in the middle. The germline V gene has CDR1 SGHTA and CDR2 FQGNSA. The CDR3 here is CASSLKSGVTGELFF. DNA for the CDR3: TGTGCCAGCAGCTTAAAATCAGGGGTCACCGGGGAGCTGTTTTTT.